Sequencing of this TCR beta chain was carried out in a study of T cell changes during pregnancy in multiple sclerosis (dated by TCRdb to about 2019). Context from the whole study: The study examined how the T cell repertoire changed over the course of pregnancy in women with multiple sclerosis.

Concerning this clone: The clone's antigen remains unknown. Base qualities are missing; no much larger clone stands one base away.

Library prep was done by the immunoSEQ multiplex PCR assay. Not all clones reach the TCRdb copy of this immuneACCESS table, which keeps in-frame sequences only. Checked studies attribute under half of the gap to unresolved V genes and leave the rest unexplained. The sample data list roughly 50,000 clones, and approximately 92% of these were observed just once. Of the sample, approximately 8% falls within the top ten clones. From the cysteine through the phenylalanine, the CDR3 covers 12 amino acids. Only CDR3 DNA remains: 36 bases, in frame from the first base. Deletion took 3 bases off V and 0 bases off J, with a span of 3 bases between the germline ends. For CDR1 and CDR2, the germline V gene lists SGDLS and YYNGEE.

This receptor was obtained from a female donor with multiple sclerosis, enrolled in a pregnancy study. The chain joins TRBV9 to TRBJ2-5; no confident D gene assignment can be made. Sample: CD8+ T cells from peripheral blood mononuclear cells, taken in the second trimester of pregnancy. The base sequence is TGTGCCAGCAGCGGTAACCAAGAGACCCAGTACTTC. This gives the protein CASSGNQETQYF.